These 22 T cell receptor beta chains originate from one sample sequenced in a study of T cells in localized non-small cell lung cancer. Clones were read by immunoSEQ multiplex PCR, and TCRdb kept only the in-frame ones, dropping some. Here the sample spans 35,000 to 45,000 clones, 88% being singletons. The material was peripheral blood, obtained before any cancer treatment. Every receptor here comes from a female donor of 60 years or more with stage I squamous cell lung carcinoma.

This chain uses TRBV30 with TRBJ2-1, with TRBD2 as a possible D gene (6 bases). V lost 1 base and J 0 bases, leaving 10 bases between the germline ends. CDR3 length: 15 residues. The germline V gene encodes CDR1 GTSNPN and CDR2 SVGIG (reference sequence). CDR3 residues: CAWSGRGLSYNEQFF. CDR3 coding DNA: TGTGCCTGGAGTGGGAGGGGTCTCTCCTACAATGAGCAGTTCTTC.

This rearrangement joins TRBV11-2 to TRBJ2-5, with D unclear. Per the germline V gene, CDR1 is SGHAT and CDR2 is FQNNGV. Trimming stripped 5 bases from V and 2 bases from J, with 3 bases between. This CDR3 region has 11 residues. CDR3 DNA sequence: TGTGCCAGCAGCCAGCAAGAGACCCAGTACTTC. This encodes CASSQQETQYF.

The gene calls are TRBV9 and TRBJ2-3; D is perhaps TRBD1 (6 bases). Germline V CDR1 and CDR2: SGDLS, YYNGEE. V lost 0 bases and J lost 8, with 13 bases in between. The CDR3 is 14 amino acids. The CDR3, as DNA: TGTGCCAGCAGCGTAGTGCAGGGGAAAGGTACGCAGTATTTT. Its translation: CASSVVQGKGTQYF.

The rearrangement uses TRBV7-2 and TRBJ2-5; unclear D gene. Germline CDR1 and CDR2: SGHTA and FQGNSA. The CDR3 is made up of 13 amino acids. V gave up 3 bases and J gave up 2 bases, with 7 bases separating them. The CDR3 is CASSFGRQETQYF. Written as DNA, the CDR3 is TGTGCCAGCAGCTTTGGTAGACAAGAGACCCAGTACTTC.

The chain couples TRBV9 to TRBJ2-3; D not certain. In germline, CDR1 is SGDLS, CDR2 YYNGEE. This CDR3 spans 13 amino acids. V shed 3 bases and J shed 1 base, with 6 bases lying between them. Here the CDR3 DNA reads TGTGCCAGCAGCGCCCGGGGCACAGATACGCAGTATTTT. Translated, it gives CASSARGTDTQYF. Full variable domain (remainder filled in from reference TRBV9 and TRBJ2-3): DSGVTQTPKHLITATGQRVTLRCSPRSGDLSVYWYQQSLDQGLQFLIQYYNGEERAKGNILERFSAQQFPDLHSELNLSSLELGDSALYFCASSARGTDTQYFGPGTRLTVL.

This chain connects TRBV7-9 to TRBJ1-2, with TRBD1 identical over 9 bases. The CDR3 extends over 17 amino acids. V lost 6 bases, J lost 0 bases, and 11 bases stayed unmatched. The germline CDR1 and CDR2 sequences are SEHNR and FQNEAQ (reference sequence). CDR3 in DNA: TGTGCCAGCAGTCAAACAGGGGGCGCAGTCCCTAACTATGGCTACACCTTC. It translates to CASSQTGGAVPNYGYTF. Using reference TRBV7-9 and TRBJ1-2 for the parts outside the CDR3, the full variable domain is DTGVSQNPRHKITKRGQNVTFRCDPISEHNRLYWYRQTLGQGPEFLTYFQNEAQLEKSRLLSDRFSAERPKGSFSTLEIQRTEQGDSAMYLCASSQTGGAVPNYGYTFGSGTRLTVV.

The chain couples TRBV19 to TRBJ1-5; perhaps TRBD1 as D (6 bases). This CDR3 region has 15 residues. V lost 5 bases, J lost 7 bases, and 18 bases lay in between. In germline, CDR1 is LNHDA, CDR2 SQIVND (reference sequence). CDR3 region: CASSFDRPAGQPQHF. DNA of the CDR3: TGTGCCAGTAGTTTTGACAGGCCGGCAGGACAGCCCCAGCATTTT.

This chain links TRBV2 with TRBJ2-7; no reliable D call. The CDR3 is made up of 13 amino acids. Germline V lookup: CDR1 SNHLY, CDR2 FYNNEI. V shed 3 bases and J shed 0 bases, with 6 bases lying between them. The CDR3 nucleotides are TGTGCCAGCAGTGATGGATACTCCTACGAGCAGTACTTC. It yields the protein CASSDGYSYEQYF.

This clone showed up just once. The chain combines TRBV7-2 with TRBJ2-5; D unresolved. Germline CDR1 and CDR2: SGHTA and FQGNSA. CDR3 length: 15 amino acids. The V end was cut by 1 base, the J end by 2 bases, with 11 bases between. This CDR3 is CASSLGDGAQETQYF. CDR3 sequence (DNA): TGTGCCAGCAGCTTAGGCGATGGCGCTCAAGAGACCCAGTACTTC.

The chain carries TRBV7-6 and TRBJ2-7, with D possibly matching TRBD2 (5 bases). The V gene's germline CDR1 is SGHVS and CDR2 FNYEAQ. V dropped 0 bases and J dropped 2 bases, with 11 bases sitting between them. This CDR3 is built from 15 residues. The CDR3 loop is CASSLARTAAYEQYF. In nucleotides, the CDR3 is TGTGCCAGCAGCTTAGCCCGGACTGCAGCCTACGAGCAGTACTTC. Variable domain in full (rest from reference TRBV7-6 and TRBJ2-7): GAGVSQSPRYKVTKRGQDVALRCDPISGHVSLYWYRQALGQGPEFLTYFNYEAQQDKSGLPNDRFSAERPEGSISTLTIQRTEQRDSAMYRCASSLARTAAYEQYFGPGTRLTVT.

This chain uses TRBV2 with TRBJ2-4; 7 bases are shared with TRBD1. CDR3 length: 13 amino acids. The junction had 2 bases not matched to a gene; V was cut back by 6 bases and J by 3 bases. Germline V gene sequence: CDR1 SNHLY, CDR2 FYNNEI. The CDR3 bases are TGTGCCAGCAGCCGGGACAGCAAAAACATTCAGTACTTC. Translated, it gives CASSRDSKNIQYF.

The chain joins TRBV11-1 to TRBJ2-3; tentative D call: TRBD2 (6 bases). In germline, CDR1 is SGHAT, CDR2 FQDESV (reference sequence). V gave up 8 bases and J gave up 0 bases, with 18 bases separating them. The CDR3 extends over 16 amino acids. DNA for the CDR3: TGTGCCAGCGAGGCGTACGGGAGCCCTAGCACAGATACGCAGTATTTT. It encodes CASEAYGSPSTDTQYF.

The chain recombines TRBV7-9 with TRBJ2-2; unclear D gene. Germline lookup yields CDR1 SEHNR and CDR2 FQNEAQ (reference sequence). Trimming pared 5 bases from V and 2 bases from J, leaving 12 bases between. The CDR3 runs to 15 residues. CDR3 in amino acids: CASSLTASNTGELFF. CDR3 nucleotide sequence: TGTGCCAGCAGCCTCACCGCTAGTAACACCGGGGAGCTGTTTTTT.

This clone was counted a single time. This chain connects TRBV4-1 to TRBJ2-1; TRBD2 matches 7 bases. Germline V CDR1 and CDR2: MGHRA, YSYEKL. Trimming cost V 1 base and J 4 bases; bases outside gene matches: 1. There are 14 residues in the CDR3. The CDR3 sequence: CASSQAAGYNEQFF. The CDR3 DNA reads TGCGCCAGCAGCCAAGCAGCGGGGTACAATGAGCAGTTCTTC.

The chain links TRBV5-4 to TRBJ2-6; D is ambiguous. Trimming left V 5 bases short and J 0 bases short, with 9 bases between. The CDR3 contains 15 residues. CDR1 and CDR2 (germline): SGHNT, YYREEE (reference sequence). Here the CDR3 DNA reads TGTGCCAGCAGAAAGACAAACTCTGGGGCCAACGTCCTGACTTTC. Translation: CASRKTNSGANVLTF.

In its sample, this clone was seen once. The rearrangement links TRBV19 to TRBJ2-2; 7 bases are shared with TRBD2. Germline loops: CDR1 LNHDA, CDR2 SQIVND (reference sequence). The CDR3 contains 14 residues. V lost 3 bases to trimming and J lost 5 bases; unmatched junction nucleotides: 3. In DNA, the CDR3 is TGTGCCAGTAGTATGCTGGGGGGGACCGGGGAGCTGTTTTTT. Its protein is CASSMLGGTGELFF.

The chain combines TRBV4-1 with TRBJ2-1; 7 positions agree with TRBD1. The CDR3 length is 16 residues. V lost 3 bases, J lost 1 base, and 6 bases stayed unmatched. From germline, CDR1 is MGHRA and CDR2 YSYEKL. In DNA form, the CDR3 reads TGCGCCAGCAGCCACCCGACAGGGTCTTCCTACAATGAGCAGTTCTTC. It is translated as CASSHPTGSSYNEQFF.

The genes are TRBV7-9 and TRBJ2-3; 8 positions match TRBD2. This CDR3 region has 14 residues. Germline trimming cut 5 bases from V and 4 bases from J; bases unmatched to any gene: 5. CDR1 is SEHNR, CDR2 FQNEAQ, per germline (reference sequence). CDR3 sequence: CASSDPGGADTQYF. The CDR3 DNA sequence: TGTGCCAGCAGCGATCCGGGGGGGGCAGATACGCAGTATTTT.

The chain combines TRBV30 with TRBJ2-1; no reliable D call. Germline CDR1 is GTSNPN and CDR2 is SVGIG (reference sequence). V was cut by 2 bases and J by 6 bases, with 20 bases left in between. The CDR3 runs 16 residues. The CDR3 loop reads CAWSPRTPGRVNEQFF. In DNA, the CDR3 is TGTGCCTGGAGTCCCAGGACGCCCGGAAGGGTCAATGAGCAGTTCTTC.

The chain employs TRBV6-4 and TRBJ2-2; TRBD2 matches at 12 bases. Looked up from germline, CDR1 is MRHNA and CDR2 is SNTAGT. V trimming: 7 bases; J trimming: 6 bases; junction bases outside the gene matches: 12. This CDR3 spans 17 amino acids. CDR3 coding DNA: TGTGCCAGCATTATACTAGCGGGAGGACCCTCTGCCGGGGAGCTGTTTTTT. Translated: CASIILAGGPSAGELFF.

The V and J genes are TRBV15 and TRBJ2-5, with TRBD2 matching over 12 bases. Trimming at V came to 4 bases and at J to 5 bases, leaving 11 bases not matched to a gene. CDR1 and CDR2 from the germline V gene are LNHNV and YYDKDF (reference sequence). CDR3 length equals 17 residues. The CDR3 is CATSNRGSSGRAETQYF. Here the CDR3 DNA reads TGTGCCACCAGCAATCGTGGTTCTAGCGGGAGGGCCGAGACCCAGTACTTC.

This chain joins TRBV5-5 and TRBJ1-4; the D is unclear. The V end was cut by 5 bases, the J end by 2 bases, with 7 bases between. The germline gives CDR1 SGHKS, CDR2 YYEKEE (reference sequence). There are 13 residues in the CDR3. The CDR3: CASSVGTNEKLFF. In DNA, the CDR3 is TGTGCCAGCAGTGTAGGGACTAATGAAAAACTGTTTTTT.